This passage covers 12 T cell receptor beta chains from one sample sequenced in a study of shared clonotypes between healthy human individuals. TCRdb's table, derived via immunoSEQ multiplex PCR, lists solely in-frame clones and lacks some. The table shows around 510,000 clones, with more than 95% occurring only once. The source material was naive CD4+ T cells sorted from blood. Subset given: CD45RA+ positively selected. These receptors originate from a woman between 25 and 40 years old in good health.

Here the CDR3 reads CSVGNLQGSYEQYF. The CDR3 nucleotides read TGCAGCGTTGGTAACCTACAGGGTTCCTACGAGCAGTACTTC. The genes are TRBV29-1 and TRBJ2-7; possible D gene TRBD1, 6 bases. V was clipped by 4 bases and J by 1 base, with 14 bases between them. CDR1 and CDR2 (germline): SQVTM, ANQGSEA. This CDR3 is built from 14 residues.

The J gene is TRBJ2-2, the V gene TRBV11-3, with 11 bases aligning to TRBD2. CDR3 length: 16 residues. Germline CDR1 is SGHNT and CDR2 is YENEEA. Trimming removed 8 bases from V and 3 bases from J; junction bases left unmatched: 8. The CDR3 DNA follows: TGTGCCAGCTCAATGGTAGCGGGAGGGGACACCGGGGAGCTGTTTTTT. It codes for CASSMVAGGDTGELFF.

The CDR3 protein is CASSQSIYEQYF. CDR3 nucleotide sequence: TGTGCCAGCAGCCAATCGATATACGAGCAGTACTTC. This chain uses TRBV16 with TRBJ2-7; no reliable D call. With 0 bases removed from V and 4 bases from J, the gap between germline ends came to 4 bases. The CDR3 loop spans 12 amino acids. Per germline, CDR1 KGHSY and CDR2 FQNENV.

The chain is built from TRBV6-6 and TRBJ1-1, with D maybe TRBD1 (6 bases). The ends were cut back, 6 bases at V and 0 bases at J, with 8 bases in the middle. The CDR3 extends over 13 amino acids. The germline CDR1 and CDR2 sequences are MNHNY and SVGAGI (reference sequence). In nucleotides, the CDR3 is TGTGCCAGCAGGGGACACATGAACACTGAAGCTTTCTTT. Its protein product is CASRGHMNTEAFF.

The V and J genes are TRBV6-5 and TRBJ1-6, with unresolved D. The CDR3 is 12 amino acids. Trimming shortened V by 6 bases and J by 6 bases, and 6 bases separated the two germline ends. Germline V CDR1 and CDR2: MNHEY, SVGAGI. This chain's CDR3 is CASRFGNSPLHF. The CDR3 DNA follows: TGTGCCAGCAGATTCGGTAATTCACCCCTCCACTTT.

The chain carries TRBV5-1 and TRBJ2-7; D is undetermined. This CDR3 spans 17 amino acids. Germline V gives CDR1 SGHRS, CDR2 YFSETQ. The germline V and J ends were trimmed by 0 bases and 5 bases, with 21 bases remaining between them. The CDR3 is CASSLGAFRGFDHEQYF. The CDR3 nucleotides are TGCGCCAGCAGCTTGGGAGCTTTTCGTGGGTTCGACCACGAGCAGTACTTC.

This sequence joins TRBV11-2 and TRBJ1-2, with 7 bases fitting TRBD1. Germline CDR1 reads SGHAT; CDR2 reads FQNNGV. The junction had 8 bases not matched to a gene; V was cut back by 7 bases and J by 3 bases. CDR3 size: 14 residues. This CDR3 is CASTAGDRDYGYTF. The CDR3 coding sequence is TGTGCCAGCACTGCGGGGGACAGAGACTATGGCTACACCTTC.

V gene TRBV11-2 combines with J gene TRBJ1-2; 7 bases are shared with TRBD1. Germline loops: CDR1 SGHAT, CDR2 FQNNGV. The CDR3 has 15 residues. The ends lost 1 base at V and 1 base at J; junction bases unmatched: 3. In DNA form, the CDR3 reads TGTGCCAGCAGCTTAGTTCAGGGGGTTAACTATGGCTACACCTTC. Its translation is CASSLVQGVNYGYTF.

The chain carries TRBV27 and TRBJ1-3; TRBD1 agrees at 7 bases. The CDR3 spans 19 residues. Trimming removed 4 bases from V and 0 bases from J; junction bases left unmatched: 15. Germline lookup yields CDR1 MNHEY and CDR2 SMNVEV (reference sequence). The CDR3 sequence: CASSSGGVGDSYSGNTIYF. The CDR3 DNA is TGTGCCAGCAGTTCCGGGGGGGTAGGGGACAGCTACTCTGGAAACACCATATATTTT.

This rearrangement joins TRBV19 to TRBJ2-7, with 9 bases aligning to TRBD1. Losses at the gene ends were 4 bases for V and 1 base for J; bases not matched to a gene: 2. Germline-derived CDR1 and CDR2 are LNHDA and SQIVND (reference sequence). The CDR3 extends over 14 amino acids. CDR3 sequence (DNA): TGTGCCAGTAGTACGACAGGGGGGTCCTACGAGCAGTACTTC. Translating it yields CASSTTGGSYEQYF.

V is TRBV11-1 and J is TRBJ1-3; 8 bases agree with TRBD1. Trimming at V came to 3 bases and at J to 2 bases, leaving 6 bases not matched to a gene. Germline CDR1 reads SGHAT; CDR2 reads FQDESV (reference sequence). The CDR3 spans 16 residues. The CDR3 loop reads CASSFQQGEAGNTIYF. CDR3 sequence (DNA): TGTGCCAGCAGCTTTCAACAGGGGGAGGCTGGAAACACCATATATTTT.

The chain recombines TRBV4-1 with TRBJ2-3, with TRBD1 matching over 12 bases. With V trimmed by 4 bases and J by 8 bases, 13 bases remained unmatched. This CDR3 has 17 amino acids. The V gene's germline CDR1 is MGHRA and CDR2 YSYEKL. The CDR3 DNA reads TGCGCCAGCAGCCGGAGTCAACCGGGACAGGGGGCTTTTACGCAGTATTTT. It translates to CASSRSQPGQGAFTQYF.